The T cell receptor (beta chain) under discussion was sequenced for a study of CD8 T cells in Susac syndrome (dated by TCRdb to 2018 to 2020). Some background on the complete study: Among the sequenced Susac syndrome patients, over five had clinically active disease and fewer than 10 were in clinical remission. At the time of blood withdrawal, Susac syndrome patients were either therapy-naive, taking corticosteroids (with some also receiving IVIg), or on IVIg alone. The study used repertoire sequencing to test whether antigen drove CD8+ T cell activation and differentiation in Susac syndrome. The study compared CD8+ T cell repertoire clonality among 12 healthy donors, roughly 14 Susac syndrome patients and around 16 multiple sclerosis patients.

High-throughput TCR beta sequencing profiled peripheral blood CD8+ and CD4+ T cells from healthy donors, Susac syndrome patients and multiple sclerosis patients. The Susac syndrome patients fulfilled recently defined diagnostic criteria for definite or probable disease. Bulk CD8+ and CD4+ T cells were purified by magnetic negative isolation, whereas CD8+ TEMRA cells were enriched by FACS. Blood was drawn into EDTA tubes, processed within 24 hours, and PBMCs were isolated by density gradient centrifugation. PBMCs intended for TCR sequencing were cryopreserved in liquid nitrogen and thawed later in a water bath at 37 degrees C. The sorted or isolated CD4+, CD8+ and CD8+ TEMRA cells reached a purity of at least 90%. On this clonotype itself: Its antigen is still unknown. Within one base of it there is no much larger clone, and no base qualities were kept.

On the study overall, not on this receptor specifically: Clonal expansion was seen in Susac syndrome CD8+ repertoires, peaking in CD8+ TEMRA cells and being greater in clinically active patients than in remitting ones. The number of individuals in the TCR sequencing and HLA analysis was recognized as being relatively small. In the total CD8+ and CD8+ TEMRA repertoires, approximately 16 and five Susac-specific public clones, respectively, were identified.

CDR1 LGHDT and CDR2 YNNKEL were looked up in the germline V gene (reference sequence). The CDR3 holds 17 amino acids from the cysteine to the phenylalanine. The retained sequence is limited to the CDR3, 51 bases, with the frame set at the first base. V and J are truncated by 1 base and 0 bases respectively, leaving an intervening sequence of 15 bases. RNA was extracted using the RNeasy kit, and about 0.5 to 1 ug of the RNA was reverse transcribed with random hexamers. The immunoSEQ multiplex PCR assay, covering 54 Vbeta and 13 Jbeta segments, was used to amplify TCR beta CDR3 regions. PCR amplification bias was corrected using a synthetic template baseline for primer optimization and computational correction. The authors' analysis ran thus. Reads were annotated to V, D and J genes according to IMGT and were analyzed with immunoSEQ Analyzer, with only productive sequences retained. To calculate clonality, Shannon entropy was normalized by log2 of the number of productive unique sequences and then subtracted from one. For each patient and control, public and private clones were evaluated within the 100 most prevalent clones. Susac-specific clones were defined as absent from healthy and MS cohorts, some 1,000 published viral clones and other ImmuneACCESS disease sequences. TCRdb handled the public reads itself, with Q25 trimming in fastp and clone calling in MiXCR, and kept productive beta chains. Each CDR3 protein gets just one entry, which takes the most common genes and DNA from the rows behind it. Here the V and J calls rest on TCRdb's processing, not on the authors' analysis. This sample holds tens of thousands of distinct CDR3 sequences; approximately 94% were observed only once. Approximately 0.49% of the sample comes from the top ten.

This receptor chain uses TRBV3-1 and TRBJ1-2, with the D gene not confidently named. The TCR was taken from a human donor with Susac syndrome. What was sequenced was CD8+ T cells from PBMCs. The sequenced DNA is TGTGCCAGCAGCCAAGGGAAAGCAATGAGGGCTAACTATGGCTACACCTTC. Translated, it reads CASSQGKAMRANYGYTF. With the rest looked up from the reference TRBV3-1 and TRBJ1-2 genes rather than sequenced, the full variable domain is DTAVSQTPKYLVTQMGNDKSIKCEQNLGHDTMYWYKQDSKKFLKIMFSYNNKELIINETVPNRFSPKSPDKAHLNLHINSLELGDSAVYFCASSQGKAMRANYGYTFGSGTRLTVV.